The sequence of this T cell receptor (beta chain) was determined in a study of shared clonotypes between healthy human individuals (dated by TCRdb to the early 2020s). As for the study more broadly: Three men and two women, aged 18 to 49 years, made up the cohort. For each donor, CD4 naive and CD4 memory were each run on three plates, CD8 naive on two plates, and CD8 memory on one plate. Leukapheresis yielded between about 0.94 and 10 billion PBMCs per donor. Libraries were prepared and TCR repertoires were sequenced by different laboratories using diverse techniques, in order to increase sequencing depth and limit assay-specific biases. Blood TCR repertoires of 5 or 6 healthy adults were deeply sequenced to estimate repertoire size and the extent of clonotype sharing between individuals. Overall study outcomes, separate from this receptor: Incomplete sequencing was indicated by rarefaction of sorted-subset datasets, despite the large sequencing depth. Compared with non-shared clonotypes, the clonotypes found in all four sorted-subset donors had higher generation probabilities. Because the study included only a small number of donors, the genetic and exposure-history diversity represented was limited. Based on pairwise subsampling, the degree of clonotype sharing among donors was expected to be affected by sequencing depth. Naive subsets generally had larger estimated clonotype richness than memory subsets. Only blood was sampled, and tissue TCR repertoires likely differ from those in blood. When a handful of donors were compared, the shared fraction of clonotypes was around 5% for naive CD4, about 4% for naive CD8, 2.3% for memory CD4, and less than 0.45% for memory CD8.

V and J lose 6 bases and 4 bases, and a span of 19 bases separates them. The CDR3 runs 15 residues from the cysteine to the phenylalanine. The sequence is cut down to CDR3 DNA, 45 bases in frame from base 1. CDR1 SGHRS and CDR2 YFSETQ are derived from the germline V gene. Healthy HIV-negative adults with no recently reported acute infections or vaccinations were included as donors. Every donor was a Caucasian adult living in Nashville, Tennessee, USA. CD4+ T cells were enriched through magnetic negative selection, after which naive cells were positively selected on CD45RA and the remaining negative fraction served as the memory subset. Blood was collected by leukapheresis, and PBMCs were isolated by Ficoll-Histopaque density gradient centrifugation and then cryopreserved in liquid nitrogen vapor phase. Purity and quantity of every magnetically sorted T cell population were checked by analytical flow cytometry. Genomic DNA was isolated from each sorted fraction and quantified by UV absorbance on a Nanodrop 2000c.

This clone was seen once. Its antigen specificity is not known. Per-nucleotide qualities are absent, and no much larger clonotype sits a single base away. TCR CDR3 regions were amplified from genomic DNA by multiplex PCR using the deep immunoSEQ assay. Genomic DNA extracted from each cell subset was distributed evenly over all wells of several immunoSEQ 96-well plates, and each plate served as one replicate. For sorted subsets, around 200 ng genomic DNA, equal to about 30,000 T cell genomes, was loaded into each replicate PCR. Purified libraries were quantified with a Qubit 3.0 fluorometer, sized on a Bioanalyzer 2100, and re-quantified with the KAPA Library Quantification kit. Every immunoSEQ 96-well plate was sequenced on a separate single-read 150-cycle Illumina NextSeq 550 flow cell. On the authors' methods: Because the immunoSEQ output included only junctional sequences and no quality scores, the filtering could not be the same as the filtering used for full-length reads. To assign V/J genes and CDR3, sequences were annotated using PyIR, a Python wrapper for IgBLAST v1.9, with IMGT germline references. Reads with weak V/J assignments (E-value above 1e-6), missing CDR3, stop codons, out-of-frame junctions, or ambiguous translated residues were removed. V3J clonotypes were defined by identical inferred V gene, J gene, and CDR3 amino acid sequence. Percentage overlap between repertoires was computed as shared unique clonotypes divided by the size of the smaller repertoire. Repertoire richness was assessed with RTK rarefaction, the Chao1 estimator, and Recon v2.1 estimates of unobserved clonotypes. OLGA was used to compute generation probabilities for all TCRbeta clonotypes that the gDNA method yielded from a few donors. Entries here come from immuneACCESS through TCRdb and include only in-frame sequences with V and J called. Some clones fail to appear in such tables; in the studies checked, an unresolved V gene covers under half of the shortfall, and the cause of the remainder is unknown. The V and J calls and clone size were taken over from that table, and D and trimming were inferred from the DNA. In all, the sample holds millions of clones, and about 92% of those were seen once. The biggest ten clones account for over 0.12% of the sample.

Material: naive CD4+ T cells sorted from blood. The cell subset or site label of this sample denotes: CD45RA+ positively selected. The chain is made from TRBV5-1 and TRBJ1-1, with no confident D gene call. This sequence was found in a man between 18 and 29 years old in good health. The DNA sequence follows: TGCGCCAGCACCGCACCCGGACTCGAAGGCACTGAAGCTTTCTTT. This sequence encodes CASTAPGLEGTEAFF.